The 20 T cell receptor beta chains below all came from one sample that was sequenced in a study of T cells in localized non-small cell lung cancer. The repertoire was sequenced with immunoSEQ multiplex PCR; TCRdb's copy has only in-frame clones and lacks some. This table holds 1,500 to 2,000 clones, more than 20% found once. Sequences were derived from normal lung tissue next to the tumor, sampled before any cancer treatment. Source of these receptors: a man aged 40-75 years with stage II lung adenocarcinoma.

In its sample, this clone was seen a few times. Written as DNA, the CDR3 is TGTGCCAGCAGTGAGATCGGACGGAACACCGGGGAGCTGTTTTTT. This encodes CASSEIGRNTGELFF. The gene calls are TRBV9 and TRBJ2-2; D is undetermined. The CDR3 runs to 15 residues. Trimming cost V 5 bases and J 1 base, with 12 bases left between them. CDR1 is SGDLS, CDR2 YYNGEE, per germline.

Sample share makes this clone medium-sized. This sequence joins TRBV11-3 and TRBJ2-7; possibly TRBD2 for D (6 bases). This CDR3 spans 14 amino acids. Trimming removed 2 bases from V and 2 bases from J, with 10 bases in between. Per germline, CDR1 SGHNT and CDR2 YENEEA. DNA of the CDR3: TGTGCCAGCAGCTTAACGGGGGTCACCTACGAGCAGTACGTC. Translation gives CASSLTGVTYEQYV.

The chain uses TRBV18 and TRBJ2-2, with TRBD2 as a possible D gene (6 bases). Trimming pared 3 bases from V and 6 bases from J, leaving 11 bases between. Germline values: CDR1 KGHSH, CDR2 LQKENI. There are 14 residues in the CDR3. The CDR3 loop reads CASSPLGEAGELFF. CDR3 nucleotide sequence: TGTGCCAGCTCACCCTTAGGGGAGGCCGGGGAGCTGTTTTTT.

The CDR3 sequence: CASSLVAGTAYEQYV. CDR3 nucleotides: TGTGCCAGCAGCTTAGTGGCAGGGACCGCCTACGAGCAGTACGTC. The chain combines TRBV11-3 with TRBJ2-7; D assignment may be TRBD1 or TRBD2 (5 bases each). The CDR3 is made up of 15 amino acids. The ends were cut back, 1 base at V and 2 bases at J, with 12 bases in the middle. CDR1 SGHNT and CDR2 YENEEA come from the germline V gene.

The chain employs TRBV18 and TRBJ1-5, with a tentative D call TRBD1 (5 bases). This CDR3 comprises 17 residues. V lost 5 bases and J 0 bases, leaving 17 bases between the germline ends. Germline V gene sequence: CDR1 KGHSH, CDR2 LQKENI. CDR3 sequence: CASSRDGVGYSNQPQHF. DNA for the CDR3: TGTGCCAGCTCAAGGGACGGCGTCGGATATAGCAATCAGCCCCAGCATTTT.

This clone was detected a few times. The chain joins TRBV11-3 to TRBJ1-1; D gene uncertain. With 3 bases removed from V and 2 bases from J, the gap between germline ends came to 22 bases. The CDR3 spans 18 residues. Germline CDR1 is SGHNT and CDR2 is YENEEA. CDR3 DNA: TGTGCCAGCAGCTTTTATGAGGGAGGAGGTATGAAAAACACTGAAGCTTTCTTT. Translation gives CASSFYEGGGMKNTEAFF.

This chain uses TRBV9 with TRBJ2-3; D is unclear. Germline CDR1 SGDLS, CDR2 YYNGEE. The V and J ends lost 4 bases and 2 bases respectively, with 8 bases between them. CDR3 length equals 13 residues. CDR3 coding DNA: TGTGCCAGCAGCTCCCTATTCACAGATACGCAGTATTTT. Its translation is CASSSLFTDTQYF.

This clone showed up just a few times. In DNA, the CDR3 is TGTGCCAGTAGTGCCCGACTAGCGGGGGTGCCCCTCAGTGAGGCCAAAAACATTCAGTACTTC. This translates into CASSARLAGVPLSEAKNIQYF. This sequence joins TRBV19 and TRBJ2-4; the match to TRBD2 covers 12 bases. The length of the CDR3 is 21 residues. The germline V gene encodes CDR1 LNHDA and CDR2 SQIVND (reference sequence). The trim removed 5 bases at V and 1 base at J, leaving 18 bases unmatched.

This clone was counted between two and nine times. V is TRBV6-8 and J is TRBJ1-6; 7 bases are shared with TRBD1. The CDR3 is 13 residues long. Germline lookup yields CDR1 MNHGY and CDR2 SAAAGT. J was trimmed by 6 bases and V by 11 bases; bases with no gene match: 7. CDR3 coding DNA: TGTGCCGGTCATGGACAGGTTAATTCACCCCTCCACTTT. As protein: CAGHGQVNSPLHF.

In its sample, this clone was seen a few times. The rearrangement joins TRBV9 to TRBJ1-1; D is undetermined. Per germline, CDR1 SGDLS and CDR2 YYNGEE. This CDR3 is 15 amino acids long. Between the trimmed V and J ends, which lost 0 bases and 2 bases, there was a span of 11 bases. CDR3 nucleotides: TGTGCCAGCAGCGTAGCTGACCGCCTTAACACTGAAGCTTTCTTT. Encoded protein: CASSVADRLNTEAFF. The variable domain in full, completed from reference TRBV9 and TRBJ1-1, reads DSGVTQTPKHLITATGQRVTLRCSPRSGDLSVYWYQQSLDQGLQFLIQYYNGEERAKGNILERFSAQQFPDLHSELNLSSLELGDSALYFCASSVADRLNTEAFFGQGTRLTVV.

The chain has TRBV12-5 and TRBJ1-2; D ambiguous. Germline-derived CDR1 and CDR2 are LGHNT and FRNRAP. The length of the CDR3 is 12 residues. In nucleotides, the CDR3 is TGTGCCAGCACCCGTGACATGGCCGGCTACACCTTC. Residues: CASTRDMAGYTF. Full variable domain (outside the CDR3, taken from reference TRBV12-5 and TRBJ1-2): DARVTQTPRHKVTEMGQEVTMRCQPILGHNTVFWYRQTMMQGLELLAYFRNRAPLDDSGMPKDRFSAEMPDATLATLKIQPSEPRDSAVYFCASTRDMAGYTFGSGTRLTVV.

J is TRBJ1-5 and V is TRBV19; TRBD1 matches 9 bases. Germline-derived CDR1 and CDR2 are LNHDA and SQIVND (reference sequence). Germline trimming cut 6 bases from V and 5 bases from J; bases unmatched to any gene: 8. This CDR3 contains 15 residues. The CDR3 nucleotides are TGTGCCAGTAGACCCCGGACAGGGGATTATCAGCCCCAGCATTTT. Amino acid sequence: CASRPRTGDYQPQHF.

The chain carries TRBV11-3 and TRBJ2-5; 10 bases are shared with TRBD2. The V and J ends lost 3 bases and 5 bases, in that order; junction bases with no gene match: 6. The CDR3 consists of 15 residues. CDR1 and CDR2 from the germline V gene are SGHNT and YENEEA. CDR3: CASSFLAGVEETQYF. The CDR3 nucleotides are TGTGCCAGCAGCTTCCTAGCGGGGGTCGAGGAGACCCAGTACTTC.

There are a few counts of this clone. The chain recombines TRBV11-3 with TRBJ2-1, with 13 bases that match TRBD2. This CDR3 has 15 residues. J gave up 6 bases and V 4 bases, and 3 bases lay outside the gene matches. Germline V lookup: CDR1 SGHNT, CDR2 YENEEA. CDR3 protein: CASSSGLAGVNEQFF. For the CDR3, the DNA is TGTGCCAGCAGCTCAGGACTAGCGGGGGTCAATGAGCAGTTCTTC. The full variable domain, completed using reference TRBV11-3 and TRBJ2-1, is EAGVVQSPRYKIIEKKQPVAFWCNPISGHNTLYWYLQNLGQGPELLIRYENEEAVDDSQLPKDRFSAERLKGVDSTLKIQPAELGDSAVYLCASSSGLAGVNEQFFGPGTRLTVL.

CDR3 sequence: CASSPSWGGMNTEAFF. CDR3 DNA: TGTGCCAGCAGTCCCTCCTGGGGGGGGATGAACACTGAAGCTTTCTTT. The chain links TRBV6-8 to TRBJ1-1; the D gene is possibly TRBD1 (5 bases). Looked up from germline, CDR1 is MNHGY and CDR2 is SAAAGT. The V gene lost 5 bases and the J gene lost 0 bases, with 16 bases spanning the gap. The CDR3 sequence is 16 residues long.

This clone was counted a few times. The V gene is TRBV10-3, the J gene TRBJ1-1; possibly TRBD1 for D (5 bases). Germline-derived CDR1 and CDR2 are ENHRY and SYGVKD. This CDR3 has 15 residues. Deletions cut 2 bases from V and 0 bases from J, with 10 bases between. CDR3 in DNA: TGTGCCATCAGTGAGAAGGGGAACATGAACACTGAAGCTTTCTTT. This sequence encodes CAISEKGNMNTEAFF.

The sample holds a few counts of this clone. This chain links TRBV6-8 with TRBJ1-4; no reliable D call. V dropped 5 bases and J dropped 6 bases, with 10 bases sitting between them. The CDR3 loop spans 13 amino acids. Germline-derived CDR1 and CDR2 are MNHGY and SAAAGT. The CDR3 DNA follows: TGTGCCAGCAGTCGACGGCAGGATGAAAAACTGTTTTTT. Amino acids: CASSRRQDEKLFF.

The CDR3 region is CASGAGQGNSPLHF. The CDR3 DNA reads TGTGCTAGTGGTGCGGGACAGGGTAATTCACCCCTCCACTTT. The V gene is TRBV12-5, the J gene TRBJ1-6; 9 bases align to TRBD1. The CDR3 extends over 14 amino acids. V was clipped by 5 bases and J by 6 bases; unmatched bases: 2. Germline V gene lookup returns CDR1 LGHNT and CDR2 FRNRAP.

This clone has a handful of counts. J is TRBJ2-1 and V is TRBV9, with D perhaps matching TRBD1 (7 bases). The CDR3 has 15 residues. Germline CDR1 is SGDLS and CDR2 is YYNGEE. Trimming shortened V by 0 bases and J by 3 bases, and 10 bases separated the two germline ends. CDR3 amino acids: CASSVGGDSYNEQFF. The CDR3, as DNA: TGTGCCAGCAGCGTAGGGGGGGACAGCTACAATGAGCAGTTCTTC.

The chain employs TRBV12-5 and TRBJ1-3; 8 bases map to TRBD1. The V gene's germline CDR1 is LGHNT and CDR2 FRNRAP. J was trimmed by 3 bases and V by 3 bases; bases with no gene match: 4. The CDR3 is made up of 15 amino acids. CDR3 coding DNA: TGTGCTAGTGGTTTAGACGGGACAGGTGGAAACACCATATATTTT. Translating it yields CASGLDGTGGNTIYF.